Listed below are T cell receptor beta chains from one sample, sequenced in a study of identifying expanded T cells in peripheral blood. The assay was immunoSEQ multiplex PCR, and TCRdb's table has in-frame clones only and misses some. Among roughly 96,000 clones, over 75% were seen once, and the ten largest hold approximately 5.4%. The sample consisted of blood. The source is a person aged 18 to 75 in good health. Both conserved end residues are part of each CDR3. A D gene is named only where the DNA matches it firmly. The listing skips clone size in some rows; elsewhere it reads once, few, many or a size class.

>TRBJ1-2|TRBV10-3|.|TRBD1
TGTGCCATCAGTGAGTCCCTGGGACAGAACTATGGCTACACCTTC
CAISESLGQNYGYTF
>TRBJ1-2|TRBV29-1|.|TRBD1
TGCAGCGTTGGGACCCTCCAGGGGGGCTATGGCTACACCTTC
CSVGTLQGGYGYTF
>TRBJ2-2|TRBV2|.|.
TGTGGAACGGGTACGAACACCGGGGAGCTGTTTTTT
CGTGTNTGELFF
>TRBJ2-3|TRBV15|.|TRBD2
TGTGCCACCAGCAAACACCTTAGCGGGGGGACAGATACGCAGTATTTT
CATSKHLSGGTDTQYF
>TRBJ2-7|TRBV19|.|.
TGTGCCAGTAGTCCGTTAAATAGGGTCCACGAGCAGTACTTC
CASSPLNRVHEQYF
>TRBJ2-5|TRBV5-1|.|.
TGCGCCAGCAGCTTATACGGCAGTCCTCAGGAGACCCAGTACTTC
CASSLYGSPQETQYF
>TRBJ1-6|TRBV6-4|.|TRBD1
TGTGCCAGCAGTGAAGGACAGGGTAGATCACCCCTCCACTTT
CASSEGQGRSPLHF
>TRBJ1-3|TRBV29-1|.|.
TGCAGCGTCTCAGACAGCTGGGGAAACACCATATATTTT
CSVSDSWGNTIYF
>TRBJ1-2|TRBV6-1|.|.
TGTGCCAGCGCCTTCAACAGGGCAGGCTACACCTTC
CASAFNRAGYTF
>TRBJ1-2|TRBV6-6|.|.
TGTGCCAGCAGTTACCCTGGAACTTCACCTAACTATGGCTACACCTTC
CASSYPGTSPNYGYTF
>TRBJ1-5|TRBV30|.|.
TGTGCCTGGAGTTCGGGAAGGGGCGGTCAGCCCCAGCATTTT
CAWSSGRGGQPQHF
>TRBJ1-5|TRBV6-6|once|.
TGTGCCAGCAGTTCGTATCAGGGGTTGAACAATCAGCCCCAGCATTTT
CASSSYQGLNNQPQHF
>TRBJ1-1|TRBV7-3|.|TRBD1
TGTGCCAGCAGCTCCCCCGGGACAGGGGAAACTGAAGCTTTCTTT
CASSSPGTGETEAFF
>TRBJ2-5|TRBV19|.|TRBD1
TGTGCCAGTAGTACACAGGGGAAACAAGAGACCCAGTACTTC
CASSTQGKQETQYF
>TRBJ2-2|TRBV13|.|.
TGTGCCAGCAGCTTAGAACAGGAAACGAACACCGGGGAGCTGTTTTTT
CASSLEQETNTGELFF
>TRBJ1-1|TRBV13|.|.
TGTGCCAGCAGCTTAGGCCTGGGCATGGCAAATGAAGCTTTCTTT
CASSLGLGMANEAFF
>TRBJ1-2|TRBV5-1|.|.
TGCGCCAGCAGCTTCGGGGCTAACTATGGCTACACCTTC
CASSFGANYGYTF
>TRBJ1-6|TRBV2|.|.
TGTGCCAGCATAGGGGGCTCCTATAATTCACCCCTCCACTTT
CASIGGSYNSPLHF